The rows below give T cell receptor beta chains drawn from one sample of a study of Ad26.COV2.S vaccination and SARS-CoV-2 variants. Using immunoSEQ multiplex PCR, the repertoire was profiled, and TCRdb retains in-frame clones only, with some absent. The sample yields around 350,000 clones, roughly 94% seen once. The sequencing here drew on peripheral blood, taken after recovery from COVID-19. These receptors came from a human donor who had recovered from COVID-19. Each CDR3 is given without its conserved first and last residue. A D gene is named only where the DNA matches it firmly. Size values are once, few and many counts, or a class for expanded clones, and some rows have none.

len | d_gene | j_gene | v_gene | abundance | CDR3aa
13 | TRBD1 | TRBJ1-2 | TRBV9 | . | ASSTNGQGTNGYT
11 | . | TRBJ1-2 | TRBV5-5 | . | ASSLLDNYGYT
13 | TRBD2 | TRBJ2-3 | TRBV4-2 | . | ASSQVDGGADTQY
13 | TRBD1 | TRBJ2-3 | TRBV5-1 | . | ASSQGGGGTDTQY
11 | . | TRBJ2-7 | TRBV5-1 | . | ASSADGTYEQY
15 | . | TRBJ2-1 | TRBV27 | . | ASSLETGSYSYNEQF
13 | . | TRBJ2-7 | TRBV7-9 | . | ASSLGDRRQYEQY
12 | . | TRBJ1-2 | TRBV10-2 | . | ASTAQLHNYGYT
12 | TRBD2 | TRBJ2-2 | TRBV6-5 | . | ASRLAGHTGELF
12 | . | TRBJ1-3 | TRBV7-2 | . | ASSLTESGNTIY
11 | . | TRBJ2-1 | TRBV11-3 | . | ASSLGAYNEQF
11 | . | TRBJ1-3 | TRBV29-1 | . | SADPGVGNTIY
13 | . | TRBJ1-1 | TRBV9 | . | ASSPGVPGGTEAF
11 | TRBD1 | TRBJ1-2 | TRBV27 | . | ASSPDRAVGYT
11 | . | TRBJ1-1 | TRBV7-9 | . | ASRSQGVTEAF
14 | . | TRBJ1-6 | TRBV7-6 | . | ASSLGGAGSNSPLH
11 | . | TRBJ1-3 | TRBV12-3/TRBV12-4 | once | ASRASSGNTIY
10 | . | TRBJ2-5 | TRBV2 | . | ASSPEILGQY
15 | TRBD1 | TRBJ1-2 | TRBV9 | . | ASSVARGDRANYGYT
14 | . | TRBJ2-5 | TRBV4-2 | . | ASSQEQGVGWETQY
11 | . | TRBJ1-1 | TRBV10-1 | . | ASSESGNTEAF
13 | . | TRBJ1-1 | TRBV6-5 | . | ASRVKTTGSTEAF
10 | . | TRBJ2-7 | TRBV7-9 | . | ASRLNRHEQY
13 | TRBD2 | TRBJ2-5 | TRBV6-5 | . | ASRLLAGGEETQY
12 | TRBD2 | TRBJ2-7 | TRBV9 | once | ASSVGGGLYEQY
14 | . | TRBJ2-3 | TRBV9 | . | ASSVSSRGGTDTQY
13 | TRBD1 | TRBJ1-2 | TRBV9 | . | ASSSHRGNNYGYT
11 | . | TRBJ1-2 | TRBV9 | few | ASSEPPAYGYT
11 | . | TRBJ1-2 | TRBV6-5 | . | ASSYSHTGGYT
13 | TRBD2 | TRBJ2-5 | TRBV10-2 | . | ASCPATSGVETQY
13 | TRBD1 | TRBJ1-6 | TRBV9 | . | ASSLRTGGNSPLH
12 | . | TRBJ1-3 | TRBV5-6 | . | ASSLGYSGNTIY
13 | . | TRBJ1-1 | TRBV6-1 | . | ASSEAGRGVTEAF
14 | TRBD2 | TRBJ2-1 | TRBV6-2/TRBV6-3 | . | ASSYAGGISYNEQF
9 | . | TRBJ2-1 | TRBV25-1 | . | ASSVGRVKF
14 | TRBD2 | TRBJ2-2 | TRBV7-2 | . | ASSRRLAMNTGELF